The 25 T cell receptor beta chains reported below all come from one sample, sequenced in a study of beta chain features in type 1 diabetes. As every portion of the isolated RNA was reverse transcribed, the sequencing read expressed TCRB transcripts. Produced via immunoSEQ multiplex PCR; TCRdb's table is partial and in-frame only. The profile shows about 900,000 clones, roughly 15% of them singletons. The sample was naive CD4+ T cells from blood. These TCRs come from a woman between 18 and 29 years old in good health.

The rearrangement links TRBV7-2 to TRBJ1-2; 8 bases match TRBD1. Germline loops: CDR1 SGHTA, CDR2 FQGNSA. This CDR3 region has 14 residues. J gave up 3 bases and V 2 bases, and 2 bases lay outside the gene matches. The CDR3 region is CASSLNRGDYGYTF. Here the CDR3 DNA reads TGTGCCAGCAGCTTAAACAGGGGGGACTATGGCTACACCTTC.

With respect to this clone: Additional DNA sequences in this sample encode the identical CDR3. The chain has TRBV15 and TRBJ2-7; D is uncertain. V was shortened by 0 bases and J by 0 bases, with 3 bases between the two germline ends. Germline CDR1 and CDR2: LNHNV and YYDKDF (reference sequence). The CDR3 spans 13 residues. CDR3 coding DNA: TGTGCCACCAGCAGAGACTACTCCTACGAGCAGTACTTC. It is translated as CATSRDYSYEQYF.

The J gene is TRBJ1-1, the V gene TRBV20-1, with 7 positions matching TRBD1. Trimming cost V 6 bases and J 13 bases; bases outside gene matches: 11. CDR3 length: 11 residues. In germline, CDR1 is DFQATT, CDR2 SNEGSKA (reference sequence). The CDR3 here is CSARKQGLGFF. CDR3 DNA sequence: TGCAGTGCGAGAAAACAGGGGCTAGGTTTCTTT.

This clone came up a few times. The chain links TRBV7-3 to TRBJ2-1, with 14 positions matching TRBD2. The CDR3 loop spans 16 amino acids. Germline CDR1 SGHTA, CDR2 FQGTGA. The trim removed 5 bases at V and 9 bases at J, leaving 9 bases unmatched. CDR3: CASSTSGTSGSGEQFF. For the CDR3, the DNA is TGTGCCAGCAGCACGTCCGGGACTAGCGGGAGCGGTGAGCAGTTCTTC.

A few counts support this clone. The V gene is TRBV28, the J gene TRBJ2-7; 8 nucleotides line up with TRBD1. CDR1 is MDHEN and CDR2 is SYDVKM in the germline V gene. This CDR3 has 18 residues. The trim removed 4 bases at V and 3 bases at J, leaving 17 bases unmatched. The DNA of the CDR3 is TGTGCCAGCAGTTCCACCCAGGACAGGGCTAGGAGATTCTACGAGCAGTACTTC. Its protein is CASSSTQDRARRFYEQYF. Together with reference TRBV28 and TRBJ2-7, the CDR3 gives the full variable domain: DVKVTQSSRYLVKRTGEKVFLECVQDMDHENMFWYRQDPGLGLRLIYFSYDVKMKEKGDIPEGYSVSREKKERFSLILESASTNQTSMYLCASSSTQDRARRFYEQYFGPGTRLTVT.

The rearrangement uses TRBV4-2 and TRBJ2-1; D uncertain. CDR1 and CDR2 from the germline V gene are LGHNA and YNFKEQ. The CDR3 has 14 amino acids. Trimming left V 0 bases short and J 6 bases short, with 9 bases between. For the CDR3, the DNA is TGTGCCAGCAGCCAAGAGCAGCTCCTCAATGAGCAGTTCTTC. This codes for CASSQEQLLNEQFF.

The chain links TRBV6-1 to TRBJ2-1, with D uncertain. Per germline, CDR1 MNHNS and CDR2 SASEGT. This CDR3 has 12 residues. V gave up 8 bases and J gave up 5 bases, with 10 bases separating them. The CDR3 nucleotides are TGTGCCAGCCTGCTAAGAAACAATGAGCAGTTCTTC. Protein sequence: CASLLRNNEQFF.

This clone has a handful of counts. The genes are TRBV19 and TRBJ1-1; no clear D gene. The V and J ends lost 5 bases and 6 bases respectively, with 10 bases between them. This CDR3 comprises 12 residues. CDR1 is LNHDA and CDR2 is SQIVND in the germline V gene (reference sequence). CDR3 nucleotide sequence: TGTGCCAGTAGTTTCGTTCGGGCTGAAGCTTTCTTT. Its translation: CASSFVRAEAFF. Drawing the rest from reference TRBV19 and TRBJ1-1, the complete variable domain is DGGITQSPKYLFRKEGQNVTLSCEQNLNHDAMYWYRQDPGQGLRLIYYSQIVNDFQKGDIAEGYSVSREKKESFPLTVTSAQKNPTAFYLCASSFVRAEAFFGQGTRLTVV.

This clone was observed a few times. The V gene is TRBV18, the J gene TRBJ2-1; the match to TRBD2 covers 10 bases. V trimming: 5 bases; J trimming: 8 bases; junction bases outside the gene matches: 3. The CDR3 is made up of 13 amino acids. Germline V gene data show CDR1 as KGHSH and CDR2 as LQKENI. As DNA, the CDR3 is TGTGCCAGCTCAACTAGCGGGATCGATGAGCAGTTCTTC. This gives the protein CASSTSGIDEQFF.

There are a few counts of this clone. The gene calls are TRBV5-1 and TRBJ2-7; D may be TRBD1 or TRBD2 (6 bases each). V was trimmed by 0 bases and J by 3 bases, leaving 19 bases between them. This CDR3 comprises 17 residues. Germline CDR1 SGHRS, CDR2 YFSETQ. This CDR3 reads CASSLAAGTRSFYEQYF. The CDR3 DNA sequence: TGCGCCAGCAGCTTGGCCGCGGGGACACGAAGTTTCTACGAGCAGTACTTC.

This sequence joins TRBV5-5 and TRBJ1-5; D gene unclear. Per the germline V gene, CDR1 is SGHKS and CDR2 is YYEKEE (reference sequence). V was trimmed by 0 bases and J by 1 base, leaving 5 bases between them. This CDR3 spans 14 amino acids. The CDR3 here is CASSLDPSNQPQHF. For the CDR3, the DNA is TGTGCCAGCAGCTTGGACCCGAGCAATCAGCCCCAGCATTTT.

CDR3 protein: CASTTGGRGYEQYF. CDR3 in DNA: TGTGCCAGCACAACCGGGGGCAGGGGCTACGAGCAGTACTTC. The rearrangement links TRBV18 to TRBJ2-7, with D perhaps given as TRBD1 or TRBD2 (6 bases each). Germline V gives CDR1 KGHSH, CDR2 LQKENI. The ends were cut back, 8 bases at V and 3 bases at J, with 17 bases in the middle. CDR3 length equals 14 residues.

The chain employs TRBV7-2 and TRBJ1-1, with D possibly matching TRBD1 (5 bases). CDR1 SGHTA and CDR2 FQGNSA come from the germline V gene. This CDR3 has 13 amino acids. Trimming took 5 bases from V and 5 from J, leaving 12 bases between them. The CDR3 is CASSPGWRTEAFF. The DNA for the CDR3 is TGTGCCAGCAGCCCAGGGTGGAGGACTGAAGCTTTCTTT.

The genes are TRBV7-9 and TRBJ2-3; 7 bases match TRBD2. The CDR3 covers 13 residues. V dropped 4 bases and J dropped 4; count of bases not matched to a gene: 2. Germline CDR1 reads SEHNR; CDR2 reads FQNEAQ (reference sequence). The CDR3 nucleotides read TGTGCCAGCAGCTGGGCGGGAGCAGATACGCAGTATTTT. Translated: CASSWAGADTQYF.

The chain uses TRBV5-8 and TRBJ2-1, with TRBD2 matching over 8 bases. The CDR3 runs to 13 residues. The ends lost 0 bases at V and 9 bases at J; junction bases unmatched: 2. Germline CDR1 SGHTS, CDR2 YDEGEE. CDR3 in DNA: TGTGCCAGCAGCTTGGGACTAGCGCGTGAGCAGTTCTTC. This encodes CASSLGLAREQFF.

This clone was counted between two and nine times. The V and J genes are TRBV29-1 and TRBJ2-7; D remains ambiguous. The germline V gene has CDR1 SQVTM and CDR2 ANQGSEA. The V gene lost 4 bases and the J gene lost 2 bases, with 12 bases spanning the gap. This CDR3 contains 13 residues. The DNA of the CDR3 is TGCAGCGTTGCCGTGGCAGGACCCTACGAGCAGTACTTC. Protein product: CSVAVAGPYEQYF.

This clone showed up just a few times. The chain has TRBV7-9 and TRBJ2-7; 7 bases agree with TRBD1. CDR1 is SEHNR, CDR2 FQNEAQ, per germline (reference sequence). V gave up 5 bases and J gave up 5 bases; unmatched junction bases: 12. There are 15 residues in the CDR3. The DNA for the CDR3 is TGTGCCAGCAGCCCCGTGGGAGCGACAGGGCACGAGCAGTACTTC. It encodes CASSPVGATGHEQYF. Full variable domain (remainder filled in from reference TRBV7-9 and TRBJ2-7): DTGVSQNPRHKITKRGQNVTFRCDPISEHNRLYWYRQTLGQGPEFLTYFQNEAQLEKSRLLSDRFSAERPKGSFSTLEIQRTEQGDSAMYLCASSPVGATGHEQYFGPGTRLTVT.

The chain recombines TRBV7-2 with TRBJ1-5; TRBD1 is a possible D gene (5 bases). V was pared by 5 bases and J by 4 bases, with 15 bases between. The germline gives CDR1 SGHTA, CDR2 FQGNSA. The CDR3 consists of 15 residues. CDR3 region: CASSPRGASNQPQHF. The CDR3 DNA is TGTGCCAGCAGCCCTAGGGGAGCTTCGAATCAGCCCCAGCATTTT.

This clone was counted between two and nine times. This sample also contains other DNA sequences that code for the same CDR3. The CDR3 protein is CASSVGWTSGRDEQFF. DNA of the CDR3: TGTGCCAGCAGCGTAGGCTGGACTAGCGGGAGAGATGAGCAGTTCTTC. The chain employs TRBV9 and TRBJ2-1; 13 positions agree with TRBD2. The J segment lost 8 bases and the V segment lost 0 bases, leaving 5 bases of the junction unmatched. CDR3 length equals 16 residues. Per germline, CDR1 SGDLS and CDR2 YYNGEE.

The chain links TRBV4-2 to TRBJ2-1, with 12 nucleotides matching TRBD2. The trim removed 1 base at V and 8 bases at J, leaving 6 bases unmatched. Per the germline V gene, CDR1 is LGHNA and CDR2 is YNFKEQ. The CDR3 length is 16 residues. The chain's CDR3 is CASSQALLAGGHEQFF. CDR3 DNA: TGTGCCAGCAGCCAAGCTTTACTAGCGGGAGGCCATGAGCAGTTCTTC.

In its sample, this clone was seen a few times. V gene TRBV6-5 combines with J gene TRBJ2-7, with D possibly matching TRBD2 (6 bases). Between the trimmed V and J ends, which lost 0 bases and 1 base, there was a span of 10 bases. The CDR3 is made up of 15 amino acids. CDR1 and CDR2 (germline): MNHEY, SVGAGI. DNA for the CDR3: TGTGCCAGCAGTTACTCCCTAGCGAAATCCTACGAGCAGTACTTC. Translation gives CASSYSLAKSYEQYF.

The rearrangement links TRBV28 to TRBJ2-3, with 7 bases aligning to TRBD2. The J segment lost 4 bases and the V segment lost 5 bases, leaving 12 bases of the junction unmatched. The germline CDR1 and CDR2 sequences are MDHEN and SYDVKM. This CDR3 spans 16 amino acids. CDR3 residues: CASSPRGLGIADTQYF. The DNA for the CDR3 is TGTGCCAGCAGTCCCCGCGGACTAGGAATCGCAGATACGCAGTATTTT. Filled out from reference TRBV28 and TRBJ2-3, the complete variable domain reads DVKVTQSSRYLVKRTGEKVFLECVQDMDHENMFWYRQDPGLGLRLIYFSYDVKMKEKGDIPEGYSVSREKKERFSLILESASTNQTSMYLCASSPRGLGIADTQYFGPGTRLTVL.

This clone occurred a few times. The rearrangement links TRBV5-4 to TRBJ2-1; D perhaps matches TRBD1 (6 bases). Per germline, CDR1 SGHNT and CDR2 YYREEE (reference sequence). The ends were cut back, 4 bases at V and 9 bases at J, with 26 bases in the middle. The CDR3 length is 17 residues. The CDR3, as DNA: TGTGCCAGCAGCCACAACCAGGGGTCTTTCAACTACCGTGAGCAGTTCTTC. It yields the protein CASSHNQGSFNYREQFF.

This clone has only a few counts. The chain combines TRBV19 with TRBJ2-1; 10 bases align to TRBD2. V shed 6 bases, J shed 8 bases, and the junction held 4 bases outside the gene matches. CDR1 is LNHDA, CDR2 SQIVND, per germline (reference sequence). The CDR3 has 13 amino acids. Here the CDR3 reads CASSSSGRHEQFF. DNA for the CDR3: TGTGCCAGTAGCTCTAGCGGGAGACATGAGCAGTTCTTC. Drawing the rest from reference TRBV19 and TRBJ2-1, the complete variable domain is DGGITQSPKYLFRKEGQNVTLSCEQNLNHDAMYWYRQDPGQGLRLIYYSQIVNDFQKGDIAEGYSVSREKKESFPLTVTSAQKNPTAFYLCASSSSGRHEQFFGPGTRLTVL.

CDR3 sequence: CASSVGDREGGKLFF. CDR3 sequence (DNA): TGTGCCAGCAGCGTCGGGGACAGGGAAGGGGGAAAACTGTTTTTT. The gene calls are TRBV9 and TRBJ1-4; TRBD1 agrees at 9 bases. Germline V gene data show CDR1 as SGDLS and CDR2 as YYNGEE. The CDR3 loop spans 15 amino acids. V lost 2 bases and J lost 10; bases outside the gene matches: 9.